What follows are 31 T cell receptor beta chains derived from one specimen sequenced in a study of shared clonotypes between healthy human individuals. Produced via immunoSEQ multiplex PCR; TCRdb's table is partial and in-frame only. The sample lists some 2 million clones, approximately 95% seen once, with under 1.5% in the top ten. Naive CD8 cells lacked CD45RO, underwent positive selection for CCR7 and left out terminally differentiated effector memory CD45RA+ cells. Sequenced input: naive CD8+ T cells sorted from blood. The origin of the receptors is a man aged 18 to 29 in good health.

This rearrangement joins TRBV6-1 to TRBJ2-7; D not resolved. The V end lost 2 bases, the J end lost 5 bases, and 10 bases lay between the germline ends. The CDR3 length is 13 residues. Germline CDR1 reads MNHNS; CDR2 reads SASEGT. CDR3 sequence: CASSESVVHEQYF. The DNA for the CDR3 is TGTGCCAGCAGTGAAAGTGTAGTCCACGAGCAGTACTTC.

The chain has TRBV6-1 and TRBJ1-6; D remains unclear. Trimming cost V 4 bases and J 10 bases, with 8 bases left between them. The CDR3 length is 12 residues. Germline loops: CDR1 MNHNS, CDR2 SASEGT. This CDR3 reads CASSGWRSPLHF. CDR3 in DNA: TGTGCCAGCAGTGGGTGGAGATCACCCCTCCACTTT.

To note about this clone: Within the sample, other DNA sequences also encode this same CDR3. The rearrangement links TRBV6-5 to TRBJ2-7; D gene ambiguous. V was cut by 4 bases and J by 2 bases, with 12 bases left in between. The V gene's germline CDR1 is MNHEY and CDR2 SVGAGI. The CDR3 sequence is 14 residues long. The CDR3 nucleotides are TGTGCCAGCAGTTTGGGTCCGCCGCCCTACGAGCAGTACTTC. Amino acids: CASSLGPPPYEQYF.

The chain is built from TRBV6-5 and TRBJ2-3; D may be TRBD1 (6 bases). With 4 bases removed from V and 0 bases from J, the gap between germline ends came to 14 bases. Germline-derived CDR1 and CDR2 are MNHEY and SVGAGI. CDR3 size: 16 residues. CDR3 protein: CASSWGTYPSTDTQYF. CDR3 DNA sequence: TGTGCCAGCAGTTGGGGGACATACCCTAGCACAGATACGCAGTATTTT.

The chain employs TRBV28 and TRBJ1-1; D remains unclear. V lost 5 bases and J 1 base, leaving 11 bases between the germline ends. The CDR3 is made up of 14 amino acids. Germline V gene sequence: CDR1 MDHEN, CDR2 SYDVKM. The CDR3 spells CASSPPGPNTEAFF. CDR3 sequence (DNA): TGTGCCAGCAGTCCCCCCGGACCGAACACTGAAGCTTTCTTT.

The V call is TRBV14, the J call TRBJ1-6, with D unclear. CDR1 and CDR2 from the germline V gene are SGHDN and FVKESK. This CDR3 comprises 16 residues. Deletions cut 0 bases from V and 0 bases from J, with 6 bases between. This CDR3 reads CASSQDWGSYNSPLHF. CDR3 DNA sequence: TGTGCCAGCAGCCAAGATTGGGGCTCCTATAATTCACCCCTCCACTTT.

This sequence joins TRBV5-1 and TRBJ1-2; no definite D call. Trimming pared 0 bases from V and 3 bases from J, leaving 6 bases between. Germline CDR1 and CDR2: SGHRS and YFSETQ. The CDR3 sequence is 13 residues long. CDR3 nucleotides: TGCGCCAGCAGCTTGGAGAGGGACTATGGCTACACCTTC. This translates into CASSLERDYGYTF.

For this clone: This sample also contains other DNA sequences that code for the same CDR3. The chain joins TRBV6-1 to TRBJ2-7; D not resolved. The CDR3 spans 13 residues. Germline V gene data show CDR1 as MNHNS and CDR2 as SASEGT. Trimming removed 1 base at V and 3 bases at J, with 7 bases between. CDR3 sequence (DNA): TGTGCCAGCAGTGAAGGGAGAGTCTACGAGCAGTACTTC. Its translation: CASSEGRVYEQYF.

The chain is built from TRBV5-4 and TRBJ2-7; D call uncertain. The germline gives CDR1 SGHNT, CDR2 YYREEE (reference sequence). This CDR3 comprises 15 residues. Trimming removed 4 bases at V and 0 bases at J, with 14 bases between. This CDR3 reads CASSPEMASSYEQYF. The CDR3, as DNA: TGTGCCAGCAGCCCTGAGATGGCGAGCTCCTACGAGCAGTACTTC.

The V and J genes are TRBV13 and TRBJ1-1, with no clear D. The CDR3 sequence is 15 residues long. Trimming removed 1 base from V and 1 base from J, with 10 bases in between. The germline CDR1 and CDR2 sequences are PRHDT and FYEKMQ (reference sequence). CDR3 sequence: CASSLAGRANTEAFF. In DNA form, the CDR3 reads TGTGCCAGCAGCTTAGCCGGGCGGGCGAACACTGAAGCTTTCTTT. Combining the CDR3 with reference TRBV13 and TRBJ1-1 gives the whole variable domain AAGVIQSPRHLIKEKRETATLKCYPIPRHDTVYWYQQGPGQDPQFLISFYEKMQSDKGSIPDRFSAQQFSDYHSELNMSSLELGDSALYFCASSLAGRANTEAFFGQGTRLTVV.

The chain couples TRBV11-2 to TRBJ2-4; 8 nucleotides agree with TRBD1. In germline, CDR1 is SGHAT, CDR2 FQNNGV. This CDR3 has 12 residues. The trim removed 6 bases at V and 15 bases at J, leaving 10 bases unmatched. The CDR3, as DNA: TGTGCCAGCAGACATAGTTTGGACAGGGCGTACTTC. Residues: CASRHSLDRAYF.

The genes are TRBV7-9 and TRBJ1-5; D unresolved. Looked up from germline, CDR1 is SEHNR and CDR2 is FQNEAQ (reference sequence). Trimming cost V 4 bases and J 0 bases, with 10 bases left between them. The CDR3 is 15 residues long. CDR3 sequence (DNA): TGTGCCAGCAGCTCCTCGACGGATAGCAATCAGCCCCAGCATTTT. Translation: CASSSSTDSNQPQHF.

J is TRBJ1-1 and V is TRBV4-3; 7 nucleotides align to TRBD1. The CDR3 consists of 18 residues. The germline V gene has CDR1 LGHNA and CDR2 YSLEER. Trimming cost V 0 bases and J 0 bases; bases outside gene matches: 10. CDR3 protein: CASSQEGPDRAMNTEAFF. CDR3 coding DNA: TGCGCCAGCAGCCAAGAAGGTCCTGACAGGGCCATGAACACTGAAGCTTTCTTT.

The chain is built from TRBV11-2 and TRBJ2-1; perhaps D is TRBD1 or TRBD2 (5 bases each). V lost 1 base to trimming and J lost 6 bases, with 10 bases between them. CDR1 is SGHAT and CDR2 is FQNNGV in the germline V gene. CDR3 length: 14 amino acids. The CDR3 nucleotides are TGTGCCAGCAGCTTAGCCTGGGACCTCAATGAGCAGTTCTTC. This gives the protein CASSLAWDLNEQFF.

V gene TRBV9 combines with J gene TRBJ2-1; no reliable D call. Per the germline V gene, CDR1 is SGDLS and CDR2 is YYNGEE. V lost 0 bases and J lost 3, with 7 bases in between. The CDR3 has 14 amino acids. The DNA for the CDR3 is TGTGCCAGCAGCGTAGGACAAGACTACAATGAGCAGTTCTTC. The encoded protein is CASSVGQDYNEQFF. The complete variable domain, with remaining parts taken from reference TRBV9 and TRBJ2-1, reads DSGVTQTPKHLITATGQRVTLRCSPRSGDLSVYWYQQSLDQGLQFLIQYYNGEERAKGNILERFSAQQFPDLHSELNLSSLELGDSALYFCASSVGQDYNEQFFGPGTRLTVL.

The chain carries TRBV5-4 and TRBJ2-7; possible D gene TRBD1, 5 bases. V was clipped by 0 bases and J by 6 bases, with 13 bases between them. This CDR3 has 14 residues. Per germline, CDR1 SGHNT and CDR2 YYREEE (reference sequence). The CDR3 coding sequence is TGTGCCAGCAGCTTGGGAACAGGAATCCGCGAGCAGTACTTC. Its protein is CASSLGTGIREQYF.

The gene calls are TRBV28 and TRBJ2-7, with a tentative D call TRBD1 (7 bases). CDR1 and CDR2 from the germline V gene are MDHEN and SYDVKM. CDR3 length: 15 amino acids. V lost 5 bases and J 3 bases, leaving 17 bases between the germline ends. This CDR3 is CASSPPGTAGYEQYF. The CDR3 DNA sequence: TGTGCCAGCAGTCCTCCCGGGACAGCGGGCTACGAGCAGTACTTC. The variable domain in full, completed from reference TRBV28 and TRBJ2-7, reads DVKVTQSSRYLVKRTGEKVFLECVQDMDHENMFWYRQDPGLGLRLIYFSYDVKMKEKGDIPEGYSVSREKKERFSLILESASTNQTSMYLCASSPPGTAGYEQYFGPGTRLTVT.

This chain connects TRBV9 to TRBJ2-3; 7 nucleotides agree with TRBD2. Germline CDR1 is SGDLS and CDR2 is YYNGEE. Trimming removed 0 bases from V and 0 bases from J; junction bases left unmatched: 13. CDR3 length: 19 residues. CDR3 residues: CASSVGGRAASTSTDTQYF. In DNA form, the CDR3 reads TGTGCCAGCAGCGTAGGTGGGAGGGCCGCTTCGACTAGCACAGATACGCAGTATTTT.

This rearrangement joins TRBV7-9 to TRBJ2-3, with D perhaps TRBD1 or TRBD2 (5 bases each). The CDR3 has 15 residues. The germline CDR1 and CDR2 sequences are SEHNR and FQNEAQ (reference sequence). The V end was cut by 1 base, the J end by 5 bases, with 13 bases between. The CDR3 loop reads CASSLGPRDLDTQYF. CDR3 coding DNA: TGTGCCAGCAGCTTAGGCCCCCGGGACCTAGATACGCAGTATTTT.

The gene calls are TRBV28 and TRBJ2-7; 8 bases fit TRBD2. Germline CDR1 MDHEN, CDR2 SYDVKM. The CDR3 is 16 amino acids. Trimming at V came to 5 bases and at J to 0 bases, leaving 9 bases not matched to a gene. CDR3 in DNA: TGTGCCAGCAGTCCCCGAGCGGGAGTCCTCTCCTACGAGCAGTACTTC. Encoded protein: CASSPRAGVLSYEQYF.

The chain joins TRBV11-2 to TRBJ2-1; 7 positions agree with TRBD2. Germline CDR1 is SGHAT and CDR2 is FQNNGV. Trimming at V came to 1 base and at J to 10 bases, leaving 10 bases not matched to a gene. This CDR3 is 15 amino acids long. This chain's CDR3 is CASSLGLGRAGEQFF. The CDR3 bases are TGTGCCAGCAGCTTAGGCCTGGGGAGGGCAGGCGAGCAGTTCTTC.

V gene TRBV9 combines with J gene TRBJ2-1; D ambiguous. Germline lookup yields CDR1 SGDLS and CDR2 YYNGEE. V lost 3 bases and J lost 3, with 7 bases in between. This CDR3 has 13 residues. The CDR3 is CASSALVYNEQFF. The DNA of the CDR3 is TGTGCCAGCAGCGCTTTAGTCTACAATGAGCAGTTCTTC.

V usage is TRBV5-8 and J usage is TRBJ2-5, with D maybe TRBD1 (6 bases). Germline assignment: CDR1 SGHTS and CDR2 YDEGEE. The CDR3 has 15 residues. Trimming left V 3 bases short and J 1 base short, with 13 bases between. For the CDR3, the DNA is TGTGCCAGCAGCTGGAGACAGGCGCTCCAAGAGACCCAGTACTTC. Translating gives CASSWRQALQETQYF. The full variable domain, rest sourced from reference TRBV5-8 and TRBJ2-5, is EAGVTQSPTHLIKTRGQQATLRCSPISGHTSVYWYQQALGLGLQFLLWYDEGEERNRGNFPPRFSGRQFPNYSSELNVNALELEDSALYLCASSWRQALQETQYFGPGTRLLVL.

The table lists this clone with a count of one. The CDR3 reads CASSPPPILGQEYQETQYF. The CDR3 DNA sequence: TGTGCCAGCAGTCCCCCCCCAATTCTGGGACAGGAGTACCAAGAGACCCAGTACTTC. The V gene is TRBV13, the J gene TRBJ2-5, with 8 nucleotides matching TRBD1. V gave up 6 bases and J gave up 0 bases; unmatched junction bases: 18. The CDR3 has 19 amino acids. Germline-derived CDR1 and CDR2 are PRHDT and FYEKMQ (reference sequence).

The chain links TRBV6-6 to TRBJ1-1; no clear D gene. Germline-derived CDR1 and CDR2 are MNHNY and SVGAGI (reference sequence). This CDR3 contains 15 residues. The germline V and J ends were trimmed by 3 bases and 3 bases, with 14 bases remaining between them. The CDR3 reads CASSYPGGGDTEAFF. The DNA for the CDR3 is TGTGCCAGCAGTTATCCCGGCGGCGGGGACACTGAAGCTTTCTTT.

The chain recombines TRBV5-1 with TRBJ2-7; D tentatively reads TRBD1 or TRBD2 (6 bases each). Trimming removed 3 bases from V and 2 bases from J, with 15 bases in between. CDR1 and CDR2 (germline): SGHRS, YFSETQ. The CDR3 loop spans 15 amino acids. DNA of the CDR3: TGCGCCAGCAGCTCGAGGGGGGACGGTACCTACGAGCAGTACTTC. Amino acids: CASSSRGDGTYEQYF.

This CDR3 reads CASSSPQSYEQYF. CDR3 nucleotide sequence: TGTGCCAGCAGCTCCCCCCAGAGCTACGAGCAGTACTTC. The chain combines TRBV7-9 with TRBJ2-7; D not resolved. CDR3 length: 13 amino acids. The germline CDR1 and CDR2 sequences are SEHNR and FQNEAQ (reference sequence). V was clipped by 4 bases and J by 3 bases, with 10 bases between them.

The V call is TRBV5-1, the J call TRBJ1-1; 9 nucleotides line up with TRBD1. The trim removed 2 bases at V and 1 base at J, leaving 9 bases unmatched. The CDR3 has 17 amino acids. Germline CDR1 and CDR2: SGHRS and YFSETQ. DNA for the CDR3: TGCGCCAGCAGCTTCCGCCGGGGACAGGGTACGAACACTGAAGCTTTCTTT. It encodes CASSFRRGQGTNTEAFF.

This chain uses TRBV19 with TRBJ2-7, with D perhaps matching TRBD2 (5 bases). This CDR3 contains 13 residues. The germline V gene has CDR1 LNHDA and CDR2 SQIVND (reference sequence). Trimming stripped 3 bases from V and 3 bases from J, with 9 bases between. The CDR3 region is CASSILRGYEQYF. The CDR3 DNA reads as TGTGCCAGTAGTATTCTTCGGGGCTACGAGCAGTACTTC. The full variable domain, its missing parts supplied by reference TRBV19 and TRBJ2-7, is DGGITQSPKYLFRKEGQNVTLSCEQNLNHDAMYWYRQDPGQGLRLIYYSQIVNDFQKGDIAEGYSVSREKKESFPLTVTSAQKNPTAFYLCASSILRGYEQYFGPGTRLTVT.

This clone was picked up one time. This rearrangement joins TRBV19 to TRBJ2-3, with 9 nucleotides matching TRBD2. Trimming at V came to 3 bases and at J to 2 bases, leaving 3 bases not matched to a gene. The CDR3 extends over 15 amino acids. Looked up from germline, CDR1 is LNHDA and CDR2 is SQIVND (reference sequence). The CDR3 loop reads CASSILAGYTDTQYF. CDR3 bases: TGTGCCAGTAGTATTCTAGCGGGATACACAGATACGCAGTATTTT.

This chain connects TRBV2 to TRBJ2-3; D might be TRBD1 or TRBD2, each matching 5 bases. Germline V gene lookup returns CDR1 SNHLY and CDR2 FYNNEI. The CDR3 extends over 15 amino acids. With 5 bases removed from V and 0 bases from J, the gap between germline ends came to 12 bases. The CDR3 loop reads CASSFGTASTDTQYF. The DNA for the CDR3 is TGTGCCAGCAGTTTCGGGACGGCTAGCACAGATACGCAGTATTTT.